This TCR beta chain came from a study of post-analysis software for immune sequencing data (dated by TCRdb to between 2014 and 2016). Some background on the complete study: Recorded disease courses included relapsing-remitting, secondary progressive and progressive-relapsing multiple sclerosis, with some patients lacking subtype annotation. The patient repertoires were compared against approximately eleven previously published healthy control repertoires obtained from donors aged 6 to 25 years. A subset of samples was prepared in parallel using single-end sample barcoding, then pooled and co-amplified after Illumina adapter ligation.

Receptors were amplified or captured by PCR. The instrument was an Illumina HiSeq 2500. To reduce PCR and sequencing biases, unique molecular identifiers were incorporated into the TCR beta cDNA libraries. Per 1 to 10 million input T cells, approximately 500,000 cDNA molecules were obtained, such that each molecule approximated one T cell. The patient libraries were prepared and sequenced using the same protocol as the earlier healthy control dataset. Samples belonging to the same batch were prepared together, multiplexed and sequenced on a shared HiSeq lane. Processing in the source paper ran as follows. MIGEC handled the raw barcoded reads, throwing out single-read molecular identifier groups before consensus assembly and CDR3 extraction. VDJtools was used for post-analysis of the clonotype tables, with diversity normalized by down-sampling every dataset to the smallest sample size. In repertoire overlap clustering, CDR3 amino acid sequences, but not nucleotide sequences, were matched to correct batch-related cross-sample contamination. TCRdb ran its own pipeline on the public reads, namely fastp trimming at Q25 and MiXCR clone calling, and kept in-frame beta chains. Merged by CDR3 protein, the rows form single entries marked with the most common genes and DNA. The V and J calls were not made by the authors but by TCRdb's processing. The sample data list roughly 600,000 distinct CDR3 sequences, and roughly 40% of these were observed just once. The ten biggest clones cover 1.7% of the sample.

Based on the germline V gene, the CDR1 and CDR2 sequences are SGHRS and YFSETQ. The CDR3 goes from the cysteine to the phenylalanine over 18 residues. Here the CDR3 DNA is all that survives: 54 bases in frame from base 1. V drops 4 bases and J drops 2 bases, leaving 22 bases in between. The research as a whole found: A handful of TRBV segments, including TRBV5-6, TRBV5-1 and TRBV20-1, were significantly more frequent in patients than controls. Direct clustering with F measure revealed strong co-clustering of samples prepared in the same batch, which led to a batch-effect correction. Compared with controls, multiple sclerosis patients had significantly lower normalized Chao1 diversity, a finding suggesting substantial peripheral T-cell clonal expansion. The control group was slightly older than the multiple sclerosis patient group.

On this clonotype itself: This clone's antigen is unknown. The input lacks base qualities; no much larger clone sits a single base away.

To demonstrate the VDJtools post-analysis software, the study profiled TCR beta repertoires from the peripheral blood of 10 to 15 young patients with multiple sclerosis. The patients with multiple sclerosis were children and adolescents between roughly 6 and 17 years of age. Sequenced sample: blood. The receptor's source is a girl aged 5 to 17 with multiple sclerosis. The rearrangement combines TRBV5-1 with TRBJ1-5; the D gene is unclear. The CDR3 has the sequence CASSVDGRRPEGNQPQHF. The nucleotide sequence reads TGCGCCAGCAGCGTGGACGGAAGACGACCAGAGGGCAATCAGCCCCAGCATTTT.